The 22 T cell receptor beta chains below all came from one sample that was sequenced in a study of CD8 T cells in ankylosing spondylitis. TCRdb re-analysed the 5' RACE reads in MiXCR, keeping a single row per CDR3 protein. This table has about 250,000 distinct CDR3 sequences, roughly a third appearing once. The sequenced material came from blood, either unsorted or a sorted T cell fraction (not recorded which). The receptors stem from a male donor with ankylosing spondylitis or in good health (not recorded which).

J is TRBJ2-1 and V is TRBV5-1, with a possible D match to TRBD1 (6 bases). This CDR3 is built from 15 residues. Germline V CDR1 and CDR2: SGHRS, YFSETQ. Trimming took off 0 bases at V and 2 bases at J, with 9 bases between the two ends. This chain's CDR3 is CASSLETGTYNEQFF. The CDR3 DNA reads as TGCGCCAGCAGCTTGGAGACAGGAACCTACAATGAGCAGTTCTTC. Filled out from reference TRBV5-1 and TRBJ2-1, the complete variable domain reads KAGVTQTPRYLIKTRGQQVTLSCSPISGHRSVSWYQQTPGQGLQFLFEYFSETQRNKGNFPGRFSGRQFSNSRSEMNVSTLELGDSALYLCASSLETGTYNEQFFGPGTRLTVL.

This clonotype was seen more than once but under ten times. The chain carries TRBV20-1 and TRBJ2-3; 7 bases align to TRBD2. The CDR3 extends over 16 amino acids. The germline CDR1 and CDR2 sequences are DFQATT and SNEGSKA (reference sequence). V was clipped by 1 base and J by 4 bases; unmatched bases: 11. Here the CDR3 reads CSARGVPAGYADTQYF. The CDR3 DNA reads as TGCAGTGCTAGAGGAGTGCCAGCGGGGTACGCAGATACGCAGTATTTT.

This clonotype was detected a few times. The gene calls are TRBV9 and TRBJ2-3, with D unclear. The V end lost 6 bases, the J end lost 1 base, and 9 bases lay between the germline ends. The germline V gene encodes CDR1 SGDLS and CDR2 YYNGEE. The length of the CDR3 is 13 residues. The CDR3 coding sequence is TGTGCCAGCAACCTGGGTGGCACAGATACGCAGTATTTT. Protein: CASNLGGTDTQYF.

The V call is TRBV7-9, the J call TRBJ1-1; maybe TRBD1 (5 bases). Trimming cost V 2 bases and J 10 bases, with 11 bases left between them. This CDR3 contains 12 residues. The V gene's germline CDR1 is SEHNR and CDR2 FQNEAQ (reference sequence). The chain's CDR3 is CASSLQGFGAFF. The CDR3 DNA follows: TGTGCCAGCAGCTTACAGGGTTTTGGAGCTTTCTTT.

The chain is built from TRBV11-2 and TRBJ2-7; D unresolved. V lost 5 bases and J lost 6, with 23 bases in between. The CDR3 runs to 16 residues. Germline lookup yields CDR1 SGHAT and CDR2 FQNNGV. The CDR3 nucleotides are TGTGCCAGCAGCCCCCTGAAGGCCGGGCCCTCTCGCGAGCAGTACTTC. It translates to CASSPLKAGPSREQYF.

The chain recombines TRBV4-1 with TRBJ2-2; 8 bases agree with TRBD1. CDR3 size: 17 residues. CDR1 and CDR2 from the germline V gene are MGHRA and YSYEKL. V gave up 0 bases and J gave up 2 bases; unmatched junction bases: 5. The CDR3 reads CASSQDKTGANTGELFF. DNA of the CDR3: TGCGCCAGCAGCCAAGATAAGACAGGGGCAAACACCGGGGAGCTGTTTTTT.

The chain links TRBV10-3 to TRBJ2-2; D is perhaps TRBD1 (5 bases). Germline values: CDR1 ENHRY, CDR2 SYGVKD. There are 17 residues in the CDR3. Trimming pared 4 bases from V and 0 bases from J, leaving 15 bases between. Written as DNA, the CDR3 is TGTGCCATCAGTGTTAGGGGTCGGAGCGCGAACACCGGGGAGCTGTTTTTT. This gives the protein CAISVRGRSANTGELFF.

This clonotype has more than one count but fewer than ten. The J gene is TRBJ2-3, the V gene TRBV20-1; 8 bases align to TRBD2. Trimming took 5 bases from V and 5 from J; bases not matched to a gene: 12. The CDR3 runs to 15 residues. From germline, CDR1 is DFQATT and CDR2 SNEGSKA (reference sequence). CDR3: CSARGLGGGKDTQYF. The CDR3 coding sequence is TGCAGTGCTCGGGGCTTAGGCGGGGGGAAAGATACGCAGTATTTT.

This chain's CDR3 is CASSSGTGSDTQYF. DNA of the CDR3: TGCGCCAGCAGCTCCGGGACAGGGTCAGATACGCAGTATTTT. V and J are TRBV5-1 and TRBJ2-3, with TRBD1 matching 9 bases. V lost 3 bases and J lost 4; bases outside the gene matches: 3. The germline V gene encodes CDR1 SGHRS and CDR2 YFSETQ. The CDR3 runs to 14 residues.

The chain uses TRBV27 and TRBJ2-7, with D tentatively TRBD2 (6 bases). V lost 7 bases and J lost 4, with 14 bases in between. The CDR3 contains 13 residues. Looked up from germline, CDR1 is MNHEY and CDR2 is SMNVEV (reference sequence). CDR3 coding DNA: TGTGCCAGCATGAGAACCGGAGGGTACGAGCAGTACTTC. The encoded protein is CASMRTGGYEQYF.

This chain joins TRBV12-3 or TRBV12-4 and TRBJ2-7; D ambiguous. The CDR3 is 14 residues long. V lost 5 bases and J lost 3, with 14 bases in between. CDR3 sequence reads: CASSHSGRSYEQYF. CDR3 DNA: TGTGCCAGCAGTCATTCAGGCAGGAGCTACGAGCAGTACTTC.

The chain links TRBV12-3 or TRBV12-4 to TRBJ2-5; possible D gene TRBD2, 5 bases. V was trimmed by 5 bases and J by 5 bases, leaving 18 bases between them. The CDR3 is 15 amino acids. The CDR3 coding sequence is TGTGCCAGCAGTCCAGCCGGTCTCCGAGGGGAGACCCAGTACTTC. Translated, it gives CASSPAGLRGETQYF.

This clonotype was recorded a few times. This chain links TRBV5-1 with TRBJ2-5; D not certain. CDR1 SGHRS and CDR2 YFSETQ come from the germline V gene. V was trimmed by 4 bases and J by 3 bases, leaving 28 bases between them. This CDR3 spans 19 amino acids. The CDR3 is CASSLGRRAVGAGEETQYF. The CDR3 region has the DNA TGCGCCAGCAGCCTGGGTAGAAGAGCCGTAGGTGCTGGAGAAGAGACCCAGTACTTC.

This clonotype was counted between two and nine times. The rearrangement joins TRBV7-9 to TRBJ2-3; a possible D gene is TRBD2 (5 bases). CDR1 is SEHNR, CDR2 FQNEAQ, per germline (reference sequence). The CDR3 has 14 residues. V lost 5 bases, J lost 2 bases, and 11 bases lay in between. Here the CDR3 DNA reads TGTGCCAGCAGCCCGGACTTCAACACAGATACGCAGTATTTT. It specifies CASSPDFNTDTQYF.

This chain uses TRBV6-5 with TRBJ2-7, with unresolved D. Trimming pared 2 bases from V and 2 bases from J, leaving 13 bases between. CDR3 length: 15 amino acids. The germline V gene encodes CDR1 MNHEY and CDR2 SVGAGI. Here the CDR3 reads CASSYGSLGTYEQYF. In DNA form, the CDR3 reads TGTGCCAGCAGTTACGGTAGTTTGGGGACCTACGAGCAGTACTTC.

V is TRBV3-1 and J is TRBJ2-1; the match to TRBD1 covers 7 bases. This CDR3 spans 14 amino acids. CDR1 and CDR2 from the germline V gene are LGHDT and YNNKEL (reference sequence). Trimming took 3 bases from V and 8 from J; bases not matched to a gene: 7. The DNA of the CDR3 is TGTGCCAGCAGCCACGGAACCCAGGGGGATGAGCAGTTCTTC. Translating gives CASSHGTQGDEQFF.

The sample holds a few counts of this clonotype. The rearrangement links TRBV6-1 to TRBJ2-1; weak D call: TRBD2 (5 bases). The V end was cut by 5 bases, the J end by 0 bases, with 11 bases between. The CDR3 loop spans 15 amino acids. Germline V CDR1 and CDR2: MNHNS, SASEGT. The CDR3 protein is CASSRTTSSYNEQFF. The CDR3 coding sequence is TGTGCCAGCAGTCGGACCACTAGCTCCTACAATGAGCAGTTCTTC.

V and J are TRBV15 and TRBJ2-4; no clear D gene. V was pared by 5 bases and J by 6 bases, with 14 bases between. The CDR3 is 14 residues long. In germline, CDR1 is LNHNV, CDR2 YYDKDF (reference sequence). The CDR3 DNA sequence: TGTGCCACCAGCGACCGGACCGGGTCAAACATTCAGTACTTC. Encoded protein: CATSDRTGSNIQYF.

The genes are TRBV12-3 or TRBV12-4 and TRBJ2-3; 7 positions match TRBD2. The CDR3 contains 15 residues. With V trimmed by 7 bases and J by 0 bases, 7 bases remained unmatched. The chain's CDR3 is CASTFSGGSTDTQYF. The DNA of the CDR3 is TGTGCCAGCACCTTCTCGGGGGGAAGCACAGATACGCAGTATTTT.

The rearrangement uses TRBV10-3 and TRBJ1-5, with D uncertain. This CDR3 has 16 amino acids. The germline gives CDR1 ENHRY, CDR2 SYGVKD. V was trimmed by 0 bases and J by 9 bases, leaving 18 bases between them. CDR3 in DNA: TGTGCCATCAGTGAGTCGAACCGGGCCCTAGGTCCGCCCCAGCATTTT. Residues: CAISESNRALGPPQHF.

The rearrangement joins TRBV5-6 to TRBJ1-1; a weak D match, TRBD1 (5 bases). This CDR3 has 16 residues. Germline CDR1 reads SGHDT; CDR2 reads YYEEEE. The V gene lost 4 bases and the J gene lost 0 bases, with 16 bases spanning the gap. In DNA form, the CDR3 reads TGTGCCAGCAGCCCCGCCTGGGCAGGGATGAACACTGAAGCTTTCTTT. It specifies CASSPAWAGMNTEAFF.

The CDR3 nucleotides read TGTGCCAGCAGTCGTAGCGACAGGGGTGGTTTTGGCGAGCAGTACTTC. This sequence encodes CASSRSDRGGFGEQYF. This rearrangement joins TRBV12-3 or TRBV12-4 to TRBJ2-7, with 8 bases aligning to TRBD1. The CDR3 is 16 amino acids. The V and J ends lost 5 bases and 6 bases, in that order; junction bases with no gene match: 15.